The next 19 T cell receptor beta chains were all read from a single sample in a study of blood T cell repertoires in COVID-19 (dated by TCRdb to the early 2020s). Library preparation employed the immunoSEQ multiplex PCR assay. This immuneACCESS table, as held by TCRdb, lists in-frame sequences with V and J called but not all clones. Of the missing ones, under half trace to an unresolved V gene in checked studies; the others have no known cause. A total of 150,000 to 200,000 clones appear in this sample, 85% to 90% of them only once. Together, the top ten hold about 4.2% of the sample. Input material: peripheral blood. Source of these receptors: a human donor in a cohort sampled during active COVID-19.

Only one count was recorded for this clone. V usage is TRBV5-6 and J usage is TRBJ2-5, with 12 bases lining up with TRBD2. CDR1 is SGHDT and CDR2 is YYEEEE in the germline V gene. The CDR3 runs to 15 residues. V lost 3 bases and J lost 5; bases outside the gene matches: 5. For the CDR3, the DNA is TGTGCCAGCAGCTGGGGGACTAGCGGGTTGGAGACCCAGTACTTC. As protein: CASSWGTSGLETQYF.

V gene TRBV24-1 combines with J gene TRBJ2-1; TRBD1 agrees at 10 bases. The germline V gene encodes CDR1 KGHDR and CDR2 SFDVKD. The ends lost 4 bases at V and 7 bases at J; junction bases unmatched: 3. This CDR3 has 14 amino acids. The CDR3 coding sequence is TGTGCCACCAGTGAGGGGACAGGGGATAATGAGCAGTTCTTC. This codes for CATSEGTGDNEQFF.

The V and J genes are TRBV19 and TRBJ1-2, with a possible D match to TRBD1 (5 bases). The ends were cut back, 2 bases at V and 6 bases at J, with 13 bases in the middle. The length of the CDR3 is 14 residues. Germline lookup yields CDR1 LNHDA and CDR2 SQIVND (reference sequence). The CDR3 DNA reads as TGTGCCAGTAGTATAAGGCAGGGAGGCGATGGCTACACCTTC. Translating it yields CASSIRQGGDGYTF.

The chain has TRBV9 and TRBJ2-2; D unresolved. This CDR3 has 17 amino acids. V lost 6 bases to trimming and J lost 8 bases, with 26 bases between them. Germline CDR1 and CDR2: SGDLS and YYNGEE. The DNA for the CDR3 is TGTGCCAGCAATTCCCCCCACGGTCCCTTCCCTACGGGGGAGCTGTTTTTT. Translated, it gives CASNSPHGPFPTGELFF.

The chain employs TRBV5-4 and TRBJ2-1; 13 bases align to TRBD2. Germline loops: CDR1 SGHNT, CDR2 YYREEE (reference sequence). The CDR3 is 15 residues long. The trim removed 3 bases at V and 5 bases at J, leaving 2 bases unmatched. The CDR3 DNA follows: TGTGCCAGCAGCTCCGGGACTAGCGGGAACAATGAGCAGTTCTTC. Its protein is CASSSGTSGNNEQFF.

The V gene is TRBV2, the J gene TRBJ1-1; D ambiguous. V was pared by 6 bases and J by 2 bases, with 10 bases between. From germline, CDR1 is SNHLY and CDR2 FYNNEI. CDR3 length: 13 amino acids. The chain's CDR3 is CASSNPGNTEAFF. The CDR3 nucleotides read TGTGCCAGCAGCAATCCGGGAAACACTGAAGCTTTCTTT.

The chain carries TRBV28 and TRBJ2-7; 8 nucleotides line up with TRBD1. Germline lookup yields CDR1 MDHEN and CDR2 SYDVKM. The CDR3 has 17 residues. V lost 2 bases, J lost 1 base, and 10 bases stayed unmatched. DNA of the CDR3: TGTGCCAGCAGTTTAGCGGTTTGGGACAGGTCGTCCTACGAGCAGTACTTC. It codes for CASSLAVWDRSSYEQYF.

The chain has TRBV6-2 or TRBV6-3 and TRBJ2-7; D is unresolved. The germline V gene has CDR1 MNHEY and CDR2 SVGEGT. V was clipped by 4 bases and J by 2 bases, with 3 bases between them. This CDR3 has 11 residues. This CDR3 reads CASSSTYEQYF. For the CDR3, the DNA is TGTGCCAGCAGTTCTACCTACGAGCAGTACTTC.

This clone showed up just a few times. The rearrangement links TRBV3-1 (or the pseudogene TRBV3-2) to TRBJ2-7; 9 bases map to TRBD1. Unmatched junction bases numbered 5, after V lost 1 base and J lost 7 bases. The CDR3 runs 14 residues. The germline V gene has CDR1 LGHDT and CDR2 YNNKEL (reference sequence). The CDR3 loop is CASSQVTGGGEQYF. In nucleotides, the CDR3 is TGTGCCAGCAGCCAAGTGACAGGGGGAGGGGAGCAGTACTTC.

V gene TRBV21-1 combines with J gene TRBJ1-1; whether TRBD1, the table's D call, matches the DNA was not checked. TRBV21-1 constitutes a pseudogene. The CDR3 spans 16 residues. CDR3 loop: CASSPWDRAFHTEAFF. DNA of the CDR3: TGTGCCAGCAGCCCGTGGGACAGGGCTTTTCACACTGAAGCTTTCTTT.

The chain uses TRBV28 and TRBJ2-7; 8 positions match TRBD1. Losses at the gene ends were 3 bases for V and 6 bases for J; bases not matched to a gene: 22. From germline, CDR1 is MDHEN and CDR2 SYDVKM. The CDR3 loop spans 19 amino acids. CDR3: CASSFRGAQGALSGREQYF. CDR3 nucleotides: TGTGCCAGCAGTTTTAGGGGAGCGCAGGGGGCCTTATCGGGGCGCGAGCAGTACTTC.

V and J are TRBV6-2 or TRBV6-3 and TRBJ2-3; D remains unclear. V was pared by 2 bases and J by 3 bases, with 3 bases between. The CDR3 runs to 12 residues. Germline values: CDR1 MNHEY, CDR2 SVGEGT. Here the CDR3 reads CASSYPTDTQYF. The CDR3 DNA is TGTGCCAGCAGTTACCCTACAGATACGCAGTATTTT.

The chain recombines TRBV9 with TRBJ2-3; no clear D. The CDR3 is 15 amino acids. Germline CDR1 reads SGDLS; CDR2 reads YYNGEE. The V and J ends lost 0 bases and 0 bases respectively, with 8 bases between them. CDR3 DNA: TGTGCCAGCAGCGTAGACAGAGTTAGCACAGATACGCAGTATTTT. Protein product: CASSVDRVSTDTQYF.

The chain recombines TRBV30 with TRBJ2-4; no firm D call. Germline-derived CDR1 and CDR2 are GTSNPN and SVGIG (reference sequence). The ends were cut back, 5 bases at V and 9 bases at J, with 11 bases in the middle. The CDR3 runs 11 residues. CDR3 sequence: CAWGFPGIQYF. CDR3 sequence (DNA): TGTGCCTGGGGTTTTCCGGGCATTCAGTACTTC.

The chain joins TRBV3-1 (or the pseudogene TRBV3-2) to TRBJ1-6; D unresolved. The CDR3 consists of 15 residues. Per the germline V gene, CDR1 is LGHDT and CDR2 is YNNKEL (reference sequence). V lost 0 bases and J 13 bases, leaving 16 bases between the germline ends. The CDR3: CASSQDLETGSPLHF. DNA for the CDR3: TGTGCCAGCAGCCAAGATCTAGAGACGGGGTCCCCCCTCCACTTT.

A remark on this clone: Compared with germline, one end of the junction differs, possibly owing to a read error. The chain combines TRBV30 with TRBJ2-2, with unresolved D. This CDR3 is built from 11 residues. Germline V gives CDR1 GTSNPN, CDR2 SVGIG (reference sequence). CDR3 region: CSVGNTGELFF. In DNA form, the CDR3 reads TGCAGCGTAGGTAACACCGGGGAGCTGTTTTTT.

Here the CDR3 DNA reads TGTGCCAGCAGCTTAGCGCCAGGGTTGGGGTACACAGATACGCAGTATTTT. Translating gives CASSLAPGLGYTDTQYF. V gene TRBV7-8 combines with J gene TRBJ2-3; the D gene is possibly TRBD1 (5 bases). The germline gives CDR1 SGHVS, CDR2 FQNEAQ. CDR3 length equals 17 residues. The V and J ends lost 0 bases and 2 bases respectively, with 15 bases between them. Variable domain in full (rest from reference TRBV7-8 and TRBJ2-3): GAGVSQSPRYKVAKRGQDVALRCDPISGHVSLFWYQQALGQGPEFLTYFQNEAQLDKSGLPSDRFFAERPEGSVSTLKIQRTQQEDSAVYLCASSLAPGLGYTDTQYFGPGTRLTVL.

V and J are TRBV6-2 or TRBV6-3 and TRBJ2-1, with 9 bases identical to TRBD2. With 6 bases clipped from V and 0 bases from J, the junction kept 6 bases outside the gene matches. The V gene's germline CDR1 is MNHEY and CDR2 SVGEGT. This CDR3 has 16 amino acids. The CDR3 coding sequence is TGTGCCAGCAGCCGTACTAGCGGGCTCTCCTACAATGAGCAGTTCTTC. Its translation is CASSRTSGLSYNEQFF.

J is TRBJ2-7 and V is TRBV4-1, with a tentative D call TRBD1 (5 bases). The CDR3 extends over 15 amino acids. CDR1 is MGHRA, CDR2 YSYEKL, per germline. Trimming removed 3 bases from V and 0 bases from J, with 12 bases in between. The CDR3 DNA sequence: TGCGCCAGCAGCCAGGGGCTCGAGAGCTCCTACGAGCAGTACTTC. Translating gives CASSQGLESSYEQYF.